A single sample gave rise to the 24 T cell receptor beta chains below, sequenced in a study of blood T cell repertoires in COVID-19. The protocol was immunoSEQ multiplex PCR, while the TCRdb copy is restricted to in-frame clones and leaves out a portion. The table has about 250,000 clones, 85% to 95% seen once; the top ten hold 0.8% to 0.95%. Input material: peripheral blood. These receptors came from a man younger than 40 with COVID-19, enrolled during active disease.

This chain links TRBV5-1 with TRBJ2-2; 9 nucleotides line up with TRBD1. Germline V gives CDR1 SGHRS, CDR2 YFSETQ. The CDR3 is made up of 18 amino acids. Trimming cost V 3 bases and J 3 bases; bases outside gene matches: 12. The CDR3 sequence: CASSSRSRTGVYTGELFF. CDR3 DNA: TGCGCCAGCAGCTCTAGATCTAGGACAGGGGTTTACACCGGGGAGCTGTTTTTT.

The DNA for the CDR3 is TGTGCCAGCAGCCCTGACAGGTCCGCCTACAATGAGCAGTTCTTC. Its protein is CASSPDRSAYNEQFF. V and J are TRBV9 and TRBJ2-1; possibly TRBD1 for D (6 bases). The CDR3 sequence is 15 residues long. V lost 4 bases, J lost 2 bases, and 13 bases lay in between. Germline V gene data show CDR1 as SGDLS and CDR2 as YYNGEE.

The chain combines TRBV3-1 (or the pseudogene TRBV3-2) with TRBJ2-7; no clear D. Germline V gives CDR1 LGHDT, CDR2 YNNKEL (reference sequence). The CDR3 contains 14 residues. Deletions cut 0 bases from V and 0 bases from J, with 6 bases between. CDR3 loop: CASSQDDISYEQYF. Here the CDR3 DNA reads TGTGCCAGCAGCCAAGATGACATCTCCTACGAGCAGTACTTC.

This clone showed up just once. The chain combines TRBV10-2 with TRBJ1-1; D call uncertain. Trimming left V 3 bases short and J 1 base short, with 9 bases between. Germline V CDR1 and CDR2: WSHSY, SAAADI. This CDR3 region has 14 residues. CDR3 nucleotide sequence: TGCGCCAGCAGTGACTATGAAGCGAACACTGAAGCTTTCTTT. Protein: CASSDYEANTEAFF.

V and J are TRBV19 and TRBJ1-2; TRBD1 might be the D (6 bases). The V gene's germline CDR1 is LNHDA and CDR2 SQIVND (reference sequence). Trimming left V 5 bases short and J 0 bases short, with 16 bases between. The CDR3 consists of 16 residues. The CDR3 spells CASSPTTGNSNYGYTF. Written as DNA, the CDR3 is TGTGCCAGTAGTCCCACCACAGGGAATTCTAACTATGGCTACACCTTC.

The V call is TRBV14, the J call TRBJ2-7; a possible D gene is TRBD2 (6 bases). Germline V CDR1 and CDR2: SGHDN, FVKESK. V was shortened by 4 bases and J by 1 base, with 23 bases between the two germline ends. The CDR3 extends over 18 amino acids. CDR3 sequence reads: CASSPPRGGADLSYEQYF. For the CDR3, the DNA is TGTGCCAGCAGCCCCCCGCGAGGCGGGGCCGATCTTTCCTACGAGCAGTACTTC.

The J gene is TRBJ2-1, the V gene TRBV2; no reliable D call. This CDR3 region has 13 residues. Germline values: CDR1 SNHLY, CDR2 FYNNEI. The ends were cut back, 0 bases at V and 4 bases at J, with 4 bases in the middle. This chain's CDR3 is CASSEASYNEQFF. Written as DNA, the CDR3 is TGTGCCAGCAGTGAAGCCAGTTACAATGAGCAGTTCTTC.

The rearrangement joins TRBV29-1 to TRBJ1-3, with TRBD1 matching over 7 bases. With 4 bases clipped from V and 2 bases from J, the junction kept 2 bases outside the gene matches. Germline CDR1 is SQVTM and CDR2 is ANQGSEA. The CDR3 sequence is 13 residues long. DNA for the CDR3: TGCAGCGTTGGACAGGGCACTGGAAACACCATATATTTT. Protein: CSVGQGTGNTIYF.

This chain joins TRBV5-1 and TRBJ1-2; TRBD1 matches 7 bases. The trim removed 4 bases at V and 3 bases at J, leaving 12 bases unmatched. Germline V gives CDR1 SGHRS, CDR2 YFSETQ. The CDR3 has 16 residues. This CDR3 is CASSKGTVKSDYGYTF. CDR3 DNA: TGCGCCAGCAGCAAAGGGACAGTCAAGTCGGACTATGGCTACACCTTC.

In its sample, this clone was seen once. The chain links TRBV11-2 to TRBJ2-1; 12 nucleotides agree with TRBD2. V trimming: 0 bases; J trimming: 5 bases; junction bases outside the gene matches: 8. Looked up from germline, CDR1 is SGHAT and CDR2 is FQNNGV. This CDR3 region has 18 residues. CDR3 sequence (DNA): TGTGCCAGCAGCTTAGAGGTGCCTAGCGGGGGGGCACACAATGAGCAGTTCTTC. Protein sequence: CASSLEVPSGGAHNEQFF.

This chain joins TRBV10-2 and TRBJ2-5; 11 positions agree with TRBD2. The CDR3 sequence is 18 residues long. The junction had 13 bases not matched to a gene; V was cut back by 2 bases and J by 5 bases. The germline CDR1 and CDR2 sequences are WSHSY and SAAADI. For the CDR3, the DNA is TGCGCCAGCAGTGAGCCAAAGGGTATACTAGCGGGGGTTGAGACCCAGTACTTC. Translated, it gives CASSEPKGILAGVETQYF.

This chain connects TRBV29-1 to TRBJ1-3; TRBD1 might be the D (6 bases). Germline CDR1 and CDR2: SQVTM and ANQGSEA. CDR3 length equals 13 residues. V lost 7 bases and J 0 bases, leaving 10 bases between the germline ends. The CDR3 sequence: CSALDSSGNTIYF. CDR3 DNA: TGCAGCGCCCTGGACAGCTCTGGAAACACCATATATTTT. Together with reference TRBV29-1 and TRBJ1-3, the CDR3 gives the full variable domain: SAVISQKPSRDICQRGTSLTIQCQVDSQVTMMFWYRQQPGQSLTLIATANQGSEATYESGFVIDKFPISRPNLTFSTLTVSNMSPEDSSIYLCSALDSSGNTIYFGEGSWLTVV.

This clone was recorded once. This sequence joins TRBV7-9 and TRBJ1-3; no firm D call. The V gene lost 3 bases and the J gene lost 3 bases, with 6 bases spanning the gap. The CDR3 runs 13 residues. From germline, CDR1 is SEHNR and CDR2 FQNEAQ (reference sequence). CDR3 sequence reads: CASSFAGGNTIYF. In DNA, the CDR3 is TGTGCCAGCAGCTTTGCGGGTGGAAACACCATATATTTT.

The rearrangement links TRBV11-2 to TRBJ1-1; 11 bases line up with TRBD1. The V segment lost 3 bases and the J segment 3 bases; nucleotides outside the gene matches: 6. Germline CDR1 reads SGHAT; CDR2 reads FQNNGV. The CDR3 covers 16 residues. The CDR3 protein is CASSFIPGQGDTEAFF. The CDR3 DNA reads TGTGCCAGCAGCTTTATACCGGGACAGGGGGACACTGAAGCTTTCTTT.

The chain uses TRBV5-1 and TRBJ2-5, with 13 bases identical to TRBD2. Germline V gives CDR1 SGHRS, CDR2 YFSETQ. V was pared by 5 bases and J by 5 bases, with 9 bases of the junction left unmatched. This CDR3 spans 16 amino acids. Here the CDR3 reads CASSSTLAGGPETQYF. CDR3 in DNA: TGCGCCAGCAGTTCGACACTAGCGGGGGGGCCCGAGACCCAGTACTTC. Full variable domain (outside the CDR3, taken from reference TRBV5-1 and TRBJ2-5): KAGVTQTPRYLIKTRGQQVTLSCSPISGHRSVSWYQQTPGQGLQFLFEYFSETQRNKGNFPGRFSGRQFSNSRSEMNVSTLELGDSALYLCASSSTLAGGPETQYFGPGTRLLVL.

About this clone: Other DNA variants within this sample encode the same CDR3. The rearrangement links TRBV18 to TRBJ1-1, with 9 bases aligning to TRBD1. The J segment lost 0 bases and the V segment lost 3 bases, leaving 2 bases of the junction unmatched. The CDR3 extends over 15 amino acids. Germline loops: CDR1 KGHSH, CDR2 LQKENI. CDR3 DNA sequence: TGTGCCAGCTCACCTGGACAGGGGTTGAACACTGAAGCTTTCTTT. It is translated as CASSPGQGLNTEAFF.

The chain employs TRBV5-4 and TRBJ2-1; D not resolved. The CDR3 is 13 amino acids. With 2 bases removed from V and 7 bases from J, the gap between germline ends came to 10 bases. Germline-derived CDR1 and CDR2 are SGHNT and YYREEE (reference sequence). In DNA form, the CDR3 reads TGTGCCAGCAGCTTAGGAGATTGGAATGAGCAGTTCTTC. Residues: CASSLGDWNEQFF.

The gene calls are TRBV7-9 and TRBJ2-1; 7 bases are shared with TRBD1. The CDR3 runs to 14 residues. The V gene's germline CDR1 is SEHNR and CDR2 FQNEAQ (reference sequence). V lost 5 bases and J lost 1; bases outside the gene matches: 2. CDR3 sequence (DNA): TGTGCCAGCAGCCAGGGACAGTCCTACAATGAGCAGTTCTTC. Amino acids: CASSQGQSYNEQFF. Variable domain in full (rest from reference TRBV7-9 and TRBJ2-1): DTGVSQNPRHKITKRGQNVTFRCDPISEHNRLYWYRQTLGQGPEFLTYFQNEAQLEKSRLLSDRFSAERPKGSFSTLEIQRTEQGDSAMYLCASSQGQSYNEQFFGPGTRLTVL.

Concerning this clone: The sample contains more than one DNA sequence encoding this CDR3. This chain connects TRBV5-1 to TRBJ1-3, with D possibly matching TRBD1 (5 bases). V was clipped by 1 base and J by 4 bases, with 12 bases between them. Germline lookup yields CDR1 SGHRS and CDR2 YFSETQ. The CDR3 length is 15 residues. CDR3 amino acids: CASSLQGSEGNTIYF. CDR3 sequence (DNA): TGCGCCAGCAGCTTGCAGGGATCGGAAGGAAACACCATATATTTT. The variable domain in full, with the rest retrieved from reference TRBV5-1 and TRBJ1-3, is KAGVTQTPRYLIKTRGQQVTLSCSPISGHRSVSWYQQTPGQGLQFLFEYFSETQRNKGNFPGRFSGRQFSNSRSEMNVSTLELGDSALYLCASSLQGSEGNTIYFGEGSWLTVV.

V usage is TRBV5-1 and J usage is TRBJ1-4; D call uncertain. The CDR3 loop spans 13 amino acids. With 4 bases removed from V and 8 bases from J, the gap between germline ends came to 12 bases. Per the germline V gene, CDR1 is SGHRS and CDR2 is YFSETQ. In DNA form, the CDR3 reads TGCGCCAGCAGCCACGGGTCAGCCGAAAAACTGTTTTTT. This codes for CASSHGSAEKLFF.

For this clone: Distinct nucleotide sequences in the sample also encode this CDR3. The chain links TRBV11-2 to TRBJ1-5; a weak D match, TRBD1 (5 bases). V was trimmed by 5 bases and J by 4 bases, leaving 12 bases between them. Germline V gene data show CDR1 as SGHAT and CDR2 as FQNNGV. The length of the CDR3 is 14 residues. The CDR3 region is CASSPGTANQPQHF. Here the CDR3 DNA reads TGTGCCAGCAGCCCCGGGACTGCGAATCAGCCCCAGCATTTT. Combining the CDR3 with reference TRBV11-2 and TRBJ1-5 gives the whole variable domain EAGVAQSPRYKIIEKRQSVAFWCNPISGHATLYWYQQILGQGPKLLIQFQNNGVVDDSQLPKDRFSAERLKGVDSTLKIQPAKLEDSAVYLCASSPGTANQPQHFGDGTRLSIL.

The chain recombines TRBV5-1 with TRBJ1-5; D possibly corresponds to TRBD1 (5 bases). Trimming took 0 bases from V and 7 from J, leaving 14 bases between them. This CDR3 has 15 residues. Germline V gives CDR1 SGHRS, CDR2 YFSETQ. CDR3 amino acids: CASSLVGAREQPQHF. CDR3 DNA sequence: TGCGCCAGCAGCTTGGTTGGGGCTCGGGAGCAGCCCCAGCATTTT.

This clone was detected only once. The genes are TRBV24-1 and TRBJ2-6; 7 bases are shared with TRBD1. Germline CDR1 KGHDR, CDR2 SFDVKD. This CDR3 spans 17 amino acids. Trimming cost V 5 bases and J 0 bases; bases outside gene matches: 6. This CDR3 reads CATSVRTGSSGANVLTF. For the CDR3, the DNA is TGTGCCACCAGTGTCCGGACAGGTAGCTCTGGGGCCAACGTCCTGACTTTC.

The rearrangement links TRBV5-4 to TRBJ2-2, with D perhaps TRBD2 (5 bases). Germline V lookup: CDR1 SGHNT, CDR2 YYREEE (reference sequence). With 0 bases removed from V and 7 bases from J, the gap between germline ends came to 13 bases. This CDR3 is built from 15 residues. The CDR3 here is CASSLGGRMDGELFF. CDR3 nucleotides: TGTGCCAGCAGCTTGGGCGGGCGGATGGACGGGGAGCTGTTTTTT.